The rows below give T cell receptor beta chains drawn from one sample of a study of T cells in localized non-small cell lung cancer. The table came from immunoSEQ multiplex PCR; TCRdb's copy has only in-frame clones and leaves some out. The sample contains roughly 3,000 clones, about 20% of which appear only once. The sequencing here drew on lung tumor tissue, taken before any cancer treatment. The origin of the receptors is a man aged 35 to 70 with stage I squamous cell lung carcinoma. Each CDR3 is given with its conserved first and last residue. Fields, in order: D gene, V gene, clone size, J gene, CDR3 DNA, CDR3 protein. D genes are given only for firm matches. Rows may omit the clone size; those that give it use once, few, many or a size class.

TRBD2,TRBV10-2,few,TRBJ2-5,TGCGCCAGCAGCCCGCGTAGCGGGGGGTTGGAAGAGACCCAGTACTTC,CASSPRSGGLEETQYF
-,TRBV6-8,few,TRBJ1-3,TGTGCCAGCAGTACGACGAGCTCTGGAAACACCATATATTTT,CASSTTSSGNTIYF
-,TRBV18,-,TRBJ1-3,TGTGCCAGCTCACCACCGGGTTCAAACACCATATATTTT,CASSPPGSNTIYF
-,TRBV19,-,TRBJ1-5,TGTGCCAGTACCCCCGGGACACTAAATCAGCCCCAGCATTTT,CASTPGTLNQPQHF
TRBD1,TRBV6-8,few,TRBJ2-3,TGTGCCAGCAGCCTACAGGGGAGTCCAGATACGCAGTATTTT,CASSLQGSPDTQYF
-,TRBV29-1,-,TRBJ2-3,TGCAGCGTGGCAACGACTAGCACAGATACGCAGTATTTT,CSVATTSTDTQYF
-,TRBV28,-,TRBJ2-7,TGTGCCAGCAGTTTAGGGCAGGGAATCTACGAGCAGTACTTC,CASSLGQGIYEQYF
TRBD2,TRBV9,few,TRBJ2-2,TGTGCCAGCAGGGGAGGGCTTACCGGGGAGCTGTTTTTT,CASRGGLTGELFF
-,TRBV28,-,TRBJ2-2,TGTGCCAGCACCACTCCGAGCACCGGGGAGCTGTTTTTT,CASTTPSTGELFF
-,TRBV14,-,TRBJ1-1,TGTGCCAGCAGCCAAGACAGGATGGGGGCTTTCTTT,CASSQDRMGAFF
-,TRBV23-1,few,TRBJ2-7,TGCGCCAGCGGGATGGGGGATGGTTACGAGCAGTACTTC,CASGMGDGYEQYF
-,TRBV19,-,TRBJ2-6,TGTGCCAGTAGCTCTCCCGCCCGCCCTGGGGCCAACGTCCTGACTTTC,CASSSPARPGANVLTF
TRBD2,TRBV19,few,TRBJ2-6,TGTGCCAGTAGTGCCGGTGGACTAGCGGGGGGGCTTTCCGGGGCCAACGTCCTGACTTTC,CASSAGGLAGGLSGANVLTF
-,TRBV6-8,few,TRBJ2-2,TGTGCCAGCAGTGACTCGATAGTGACCGGGGAGCTGTTTTTT,CASSDSIVTGELFF
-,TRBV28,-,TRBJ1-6,TGTGCCAGCAGTATCAGGGTTTCACCCCTCCACTTT,CASSIRVSPLHF
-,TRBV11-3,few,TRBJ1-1,TGTGCCAGCAGCTTGGAAGTACAGAAGGCTGAAGCTTTCTTT,CASSLEVQKAEAFF
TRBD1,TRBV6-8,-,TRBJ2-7,TGTGCCAGCAGTTACGAGGGCCGACAGGGGAGCTCCTACGAGCAGTACTTC,CASSYEGRQGSSYEQYF
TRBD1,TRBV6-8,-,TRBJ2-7,TGTGCCAGCGATATCTACAGGGGGCCCTACGAGCAGTACTTC,CASDIYRGPYEQYF
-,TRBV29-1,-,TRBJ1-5,TGCAGCGTTGCCGGGGAAGGGAATCAGCCCCAGCATTTT,CSVAGEGNQPQHF
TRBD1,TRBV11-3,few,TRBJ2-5,TGTGCCAGCAGCTCTCGGGACAGGGCAACGAAGACCCAGTACTTC,CASSSRDRATKTQYF
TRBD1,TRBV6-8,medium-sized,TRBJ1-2,TGTGCCAGCAGGCCCGGGACAGGGGCTGGCTACACCTTC,CASRPGTGAGYTF
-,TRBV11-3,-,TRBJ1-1,TGTGCCAGCAGCTTCGGCAGGGATAACACTGAAGCTTTCTTT,CASSFGRDNTEAFF
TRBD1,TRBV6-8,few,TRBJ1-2,TGTGCCAGCAGTTCTTGGACAGGGTACGGCGGGGACTATGGCTACACCTTC,CASSSWTGYGGDYGYTF
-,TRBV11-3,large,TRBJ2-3,TGTGCCAGCAGCCGGTATAGGCAAACAGATACGCAGTATTTT,CASSRYRQTDTQYF
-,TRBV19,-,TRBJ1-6,TGTGCCAGTATGGGCCAGGGGAATTCACCCCTCCACTTT,CASMGQGNSPLHF
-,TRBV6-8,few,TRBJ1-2,TGTGCCAGCATCCAGGCGCGGTACGGCTACACCTTC,CASIQARYGYTF
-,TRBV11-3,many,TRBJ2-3,TGTGCCAGCGGTTTGGGGGGCTATTCCACAGATACGCAGTATTTT,CASGLGGYSTDTQYF
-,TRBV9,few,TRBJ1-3,TGTGCCAGCAGCTACCTCCCGGAGGGTTCTGGAAACACCATATATTTT,CASSYLPEGSGNTIYF
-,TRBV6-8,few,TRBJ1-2,TGTGCCACCCAAAAGACAGCGACCTATGGCTACACCTTC,CATQKTATYGYTF